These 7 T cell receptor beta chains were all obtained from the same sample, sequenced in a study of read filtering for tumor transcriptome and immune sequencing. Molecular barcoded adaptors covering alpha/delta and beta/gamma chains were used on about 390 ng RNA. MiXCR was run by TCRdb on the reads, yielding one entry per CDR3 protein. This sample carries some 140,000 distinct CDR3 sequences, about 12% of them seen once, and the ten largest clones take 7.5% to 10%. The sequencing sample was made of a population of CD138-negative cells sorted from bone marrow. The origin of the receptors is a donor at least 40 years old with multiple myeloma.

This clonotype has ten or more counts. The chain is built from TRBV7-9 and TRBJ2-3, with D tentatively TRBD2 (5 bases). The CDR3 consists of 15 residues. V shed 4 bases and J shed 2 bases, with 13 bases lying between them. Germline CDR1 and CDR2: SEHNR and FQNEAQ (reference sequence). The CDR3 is CASSSRTGYTDTQYF. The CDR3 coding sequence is TGTGCCAGCAGCTCCCGGACTGGCTACACAGATACGCAGTATTTT.

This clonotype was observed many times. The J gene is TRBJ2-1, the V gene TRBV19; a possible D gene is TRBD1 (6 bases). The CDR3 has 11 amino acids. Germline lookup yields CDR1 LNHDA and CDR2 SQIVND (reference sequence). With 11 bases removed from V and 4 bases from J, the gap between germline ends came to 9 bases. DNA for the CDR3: TGTGCCGGTGGGACATACAATGAGCAGTTCTTC. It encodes CAGGTYNEQFF.

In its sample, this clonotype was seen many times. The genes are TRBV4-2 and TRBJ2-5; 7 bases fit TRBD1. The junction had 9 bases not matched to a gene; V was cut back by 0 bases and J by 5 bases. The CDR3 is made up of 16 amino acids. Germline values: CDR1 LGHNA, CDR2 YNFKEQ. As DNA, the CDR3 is TGTGCCAGCAGCCAAGATAAGGACAGGAGGCGGGAGACCCAGTACTTC. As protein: CASSQDKDRRRETQYF.

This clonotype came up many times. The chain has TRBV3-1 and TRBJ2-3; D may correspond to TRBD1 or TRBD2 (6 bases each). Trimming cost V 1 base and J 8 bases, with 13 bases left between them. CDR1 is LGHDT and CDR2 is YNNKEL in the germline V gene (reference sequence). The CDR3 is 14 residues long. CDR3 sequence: CASSQGWGAGTQYF. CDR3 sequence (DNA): TGTGCCAGCAGCCAAGGTTGGGGGGCAGGTACGCAGTATTTT.

CDR3 sequence (DNA): TGTGCCAGCAGTCCCGGGGCGGCCCAGTACTTC. This gives the protein CASSPGAAQYF. This chain links TRBV7-8 with TRBJ2-5; perhaps D is TRBD1 or TRBD2 (5 bases each). Deletions cut 6 bases from V and 9 bases from J, with 11 bases between. In germline, CDR1 is SGHVS, CDR2 FQNEAQ. CDR3 size: 11 residues.

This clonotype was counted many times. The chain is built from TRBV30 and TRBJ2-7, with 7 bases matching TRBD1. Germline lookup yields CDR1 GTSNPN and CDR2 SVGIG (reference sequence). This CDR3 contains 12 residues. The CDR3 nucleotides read TGTGCATGGGGACAGCTTAGCTACGAGCAGTACTTC. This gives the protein CAWGQLSYEQYF.

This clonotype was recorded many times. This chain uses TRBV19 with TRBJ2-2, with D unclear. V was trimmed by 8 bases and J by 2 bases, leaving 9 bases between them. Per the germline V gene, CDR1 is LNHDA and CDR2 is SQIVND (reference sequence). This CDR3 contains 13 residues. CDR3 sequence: CASYAVNTGELFF. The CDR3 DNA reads TGTGCCAGTTATGCGGTTAACACCGGGGAGCTGTTTTTT. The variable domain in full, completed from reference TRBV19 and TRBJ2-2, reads DGGITQSPKYLFRKEGQNVTLSCEQNLNHDAMYWYRQDPGQGLRLIYYSQIVNDFQKGDIAEGYSVSREKKESFPLTVTSAQKNPTAFYLCASYAVNTGELFFGEGSRLTVL.